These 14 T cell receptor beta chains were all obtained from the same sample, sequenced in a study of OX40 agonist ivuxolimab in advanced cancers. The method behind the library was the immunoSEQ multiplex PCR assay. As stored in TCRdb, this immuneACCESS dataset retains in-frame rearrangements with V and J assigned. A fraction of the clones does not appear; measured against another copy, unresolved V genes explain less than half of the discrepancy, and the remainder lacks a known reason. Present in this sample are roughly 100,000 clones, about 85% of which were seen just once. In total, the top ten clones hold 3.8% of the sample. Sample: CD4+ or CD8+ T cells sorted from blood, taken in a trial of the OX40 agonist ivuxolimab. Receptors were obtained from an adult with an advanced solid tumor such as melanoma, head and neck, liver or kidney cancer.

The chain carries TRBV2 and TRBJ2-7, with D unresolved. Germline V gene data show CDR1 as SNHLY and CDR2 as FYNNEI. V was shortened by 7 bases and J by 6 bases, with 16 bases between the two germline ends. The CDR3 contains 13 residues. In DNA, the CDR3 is TGTGCCAGCAAGGCAGGTTCCTCGTTCGAGCAGTACTTC. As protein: CASKAGSSFEQYF. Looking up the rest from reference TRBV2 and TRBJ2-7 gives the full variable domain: EPEVTQTPSHQVTQMGQEVILRCVPISNHLYFYWYRQILGQKVEFLVSFYNNEISEKSEIFDDQFSVERPDGSNFTLKIRSTKLEDSAMYFCASKAGSSFEQYFGPGTRLTVT.

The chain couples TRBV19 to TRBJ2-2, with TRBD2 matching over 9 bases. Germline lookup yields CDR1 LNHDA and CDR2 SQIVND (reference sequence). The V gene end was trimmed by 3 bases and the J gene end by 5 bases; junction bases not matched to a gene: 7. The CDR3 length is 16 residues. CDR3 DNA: TGTGCCAGTAGTATCCTAGCGGGGTCGGGGACCGGGGAGCTGTTTTTT. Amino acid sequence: CASSILAGSGTGELFF.

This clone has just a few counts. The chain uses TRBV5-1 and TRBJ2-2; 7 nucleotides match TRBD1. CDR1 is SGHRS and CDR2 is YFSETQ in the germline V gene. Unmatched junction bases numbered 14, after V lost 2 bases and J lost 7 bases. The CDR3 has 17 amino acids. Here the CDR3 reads CASSFDAGTVGGGELFF. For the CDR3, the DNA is TGCGCCAGCAGCTTCGACGCCGGGACAGTGGGCGGCGGGGAGCTGTTTTTT. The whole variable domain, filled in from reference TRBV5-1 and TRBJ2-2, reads KAGVTQTPRYLIKTRGQQVTLSCSPISGHRSVSWYQQTPGQGLQFLFEYFSETQRNKGNFPGRFSGRQFSNSRSEMNVSTLELGDSALYLCASSFDAGTVGGGELFFGEGSRLTVL.

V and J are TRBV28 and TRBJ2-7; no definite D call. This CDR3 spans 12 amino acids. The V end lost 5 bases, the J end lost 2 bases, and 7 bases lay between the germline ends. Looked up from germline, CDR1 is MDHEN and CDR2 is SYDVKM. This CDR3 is CASSQIAYEQYF. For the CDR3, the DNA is TGTGCCAGCAGTCAAATAGCCTACGAGCAGTACTTC.

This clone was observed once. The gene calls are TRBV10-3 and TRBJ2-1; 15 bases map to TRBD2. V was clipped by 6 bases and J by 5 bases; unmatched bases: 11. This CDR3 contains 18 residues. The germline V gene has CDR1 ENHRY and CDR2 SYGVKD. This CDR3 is CAISGLAGGPWSDNEQFF. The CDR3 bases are TGTGCCATCAGCGGACTAGCGGGAGGGCCTTGGTCCGACAATGAGCAGTTCTTC.

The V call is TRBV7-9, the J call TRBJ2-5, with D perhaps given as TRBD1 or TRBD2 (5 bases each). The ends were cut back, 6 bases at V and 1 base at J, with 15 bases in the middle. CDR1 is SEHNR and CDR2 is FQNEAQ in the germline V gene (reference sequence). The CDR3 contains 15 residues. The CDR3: CASRSRDGFQETQYF. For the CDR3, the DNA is TGTGCCAGCAGAAGCCGGGACGGCTTCCAAGAGACCCAGTACTTC.

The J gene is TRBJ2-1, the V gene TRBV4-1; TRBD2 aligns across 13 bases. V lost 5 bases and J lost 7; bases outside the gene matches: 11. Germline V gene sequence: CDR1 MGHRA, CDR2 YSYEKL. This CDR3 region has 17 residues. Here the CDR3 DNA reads TGCGCCAGCAGCGAAGGACTAGCGGGAGTGGTAATAAATGAGCAGTTCTTC. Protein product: CASSEGLAGVVINEQFF.

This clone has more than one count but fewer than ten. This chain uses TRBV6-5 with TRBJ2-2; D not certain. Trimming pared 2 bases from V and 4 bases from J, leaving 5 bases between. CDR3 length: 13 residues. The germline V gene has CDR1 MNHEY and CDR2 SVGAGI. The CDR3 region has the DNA TGTGCCAGCAGTTACGGCAGCACCGGGGAGCTGTTTTTT. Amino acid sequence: CASSYGSTGELFF.

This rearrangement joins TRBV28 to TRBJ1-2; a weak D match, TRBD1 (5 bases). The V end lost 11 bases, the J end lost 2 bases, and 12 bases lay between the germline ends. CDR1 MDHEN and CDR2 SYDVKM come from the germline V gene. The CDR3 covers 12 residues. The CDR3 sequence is CAHSGLNYGYTF. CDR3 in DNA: TGTGCCCATTCGGGACTGAACTATGGCTACACCTTC.

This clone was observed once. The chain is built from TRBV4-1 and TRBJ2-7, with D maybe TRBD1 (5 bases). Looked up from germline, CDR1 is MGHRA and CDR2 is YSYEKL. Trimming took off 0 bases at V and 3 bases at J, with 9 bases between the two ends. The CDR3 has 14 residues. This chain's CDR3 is CASSQDQGVYEQYF. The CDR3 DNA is TGCGCCAGCAGCCAAGATCAAGGGGTCTACGAGCAGTACTTC.

The CDR3: CASSEKGLAKNIQYF. CDR3 DNA sequence: TGCGCCAGCAGCGAAAAGGGACTAGCCAAAAACATTCAGTACTTC. V usage is TRBV5-1 and J usage is TRBJ2-4; D may be TRBD2 (6 bases). Looked up from germline, CDR1 is SGHRS and CDR2 is YFSETQ. This CDR3 region has 15 residues. The ends were cut back, 4 bases at V and 0 bases at J, with 11 bases in the middle.

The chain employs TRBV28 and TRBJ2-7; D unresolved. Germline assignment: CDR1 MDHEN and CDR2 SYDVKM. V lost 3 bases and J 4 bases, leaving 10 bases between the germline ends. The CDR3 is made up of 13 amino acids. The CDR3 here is CASSFSFPYEQYF. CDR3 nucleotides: TGTGCCAGCAGTTTCAGCTTCCCTTACGAGCAGTACTTC.

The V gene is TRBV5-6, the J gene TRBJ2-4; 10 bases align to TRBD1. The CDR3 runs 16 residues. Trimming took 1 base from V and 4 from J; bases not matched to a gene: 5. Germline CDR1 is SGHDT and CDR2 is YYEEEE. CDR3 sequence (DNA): TGTGCCAGCAGCTTGATAGGGACAGGGGAGAAAAACATTCAGTACTTC. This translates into CASSLIGTGEKNIQYF.

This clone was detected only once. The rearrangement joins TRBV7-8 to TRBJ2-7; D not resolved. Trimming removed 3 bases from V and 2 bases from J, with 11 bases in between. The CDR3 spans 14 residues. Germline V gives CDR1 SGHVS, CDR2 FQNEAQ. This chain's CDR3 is CASSLLAGPYEQYF. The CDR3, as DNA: TGTGCCAGCAGCTTGTTGGCCGGTCCCTACGAGCAGTACTTC.